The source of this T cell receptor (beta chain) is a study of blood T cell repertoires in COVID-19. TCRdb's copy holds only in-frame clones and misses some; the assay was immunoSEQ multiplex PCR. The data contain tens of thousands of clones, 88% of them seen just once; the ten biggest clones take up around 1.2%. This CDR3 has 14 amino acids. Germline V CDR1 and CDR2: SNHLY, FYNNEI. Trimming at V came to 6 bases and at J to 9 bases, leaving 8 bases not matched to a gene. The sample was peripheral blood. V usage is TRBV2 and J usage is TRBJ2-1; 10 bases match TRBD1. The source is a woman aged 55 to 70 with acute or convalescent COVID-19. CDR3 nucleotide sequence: TGTGCCAGCAGGGGGACAGGGGCGGTGGGTGAGCAGTTCTTC. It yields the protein CASRGTGAVGEQFF.